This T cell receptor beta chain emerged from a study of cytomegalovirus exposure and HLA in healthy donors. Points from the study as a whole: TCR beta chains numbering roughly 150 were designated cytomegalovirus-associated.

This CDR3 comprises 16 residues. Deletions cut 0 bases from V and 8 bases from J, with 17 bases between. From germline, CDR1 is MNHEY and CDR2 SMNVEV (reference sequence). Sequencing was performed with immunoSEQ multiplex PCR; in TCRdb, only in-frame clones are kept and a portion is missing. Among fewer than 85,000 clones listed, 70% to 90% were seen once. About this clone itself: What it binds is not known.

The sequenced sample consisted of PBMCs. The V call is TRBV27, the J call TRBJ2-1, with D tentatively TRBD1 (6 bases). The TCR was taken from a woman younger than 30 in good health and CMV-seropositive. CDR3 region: CASSLSVTQGFDEQFF. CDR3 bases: TGTGCCAGCAGTTTATCGGTCACCCAGGGGTTCGATGAGCAGTTCTTC.